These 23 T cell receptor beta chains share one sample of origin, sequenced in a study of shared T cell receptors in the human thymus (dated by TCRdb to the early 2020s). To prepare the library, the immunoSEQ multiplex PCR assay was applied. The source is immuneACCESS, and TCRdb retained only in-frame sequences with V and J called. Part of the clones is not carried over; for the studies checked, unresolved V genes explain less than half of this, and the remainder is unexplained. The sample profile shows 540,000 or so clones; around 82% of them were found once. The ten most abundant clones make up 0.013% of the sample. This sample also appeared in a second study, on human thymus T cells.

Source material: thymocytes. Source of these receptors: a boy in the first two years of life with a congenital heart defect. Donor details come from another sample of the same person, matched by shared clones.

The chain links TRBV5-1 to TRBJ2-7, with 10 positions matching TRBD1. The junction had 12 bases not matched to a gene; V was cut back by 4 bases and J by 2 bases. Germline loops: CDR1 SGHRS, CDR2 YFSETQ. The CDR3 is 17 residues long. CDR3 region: CASSPRDRGPNTYEQYF. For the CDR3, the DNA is TGCGCCAGCAGCCCCCGGGACAGGGGACCTAATACCTACGAGCAGTACTTC.

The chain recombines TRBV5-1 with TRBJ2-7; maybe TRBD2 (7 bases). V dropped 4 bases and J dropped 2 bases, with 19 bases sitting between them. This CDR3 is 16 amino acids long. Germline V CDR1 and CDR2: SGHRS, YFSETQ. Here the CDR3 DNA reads TGCGCCAGCAGCCCCGGGTGGGAGGGGGTAACCTACGAGCAGTACTTC. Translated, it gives CASSPGWEGVTYEQYF.

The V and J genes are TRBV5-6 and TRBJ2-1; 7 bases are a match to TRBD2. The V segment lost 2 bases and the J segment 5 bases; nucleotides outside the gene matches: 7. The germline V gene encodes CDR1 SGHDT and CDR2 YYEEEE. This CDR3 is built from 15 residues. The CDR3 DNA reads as TGTGCCAGCAGCTTTGGGGGAGGGCCTAACAATGAGCAGTTCTTC. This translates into CASSFGGGPNNEQFF.

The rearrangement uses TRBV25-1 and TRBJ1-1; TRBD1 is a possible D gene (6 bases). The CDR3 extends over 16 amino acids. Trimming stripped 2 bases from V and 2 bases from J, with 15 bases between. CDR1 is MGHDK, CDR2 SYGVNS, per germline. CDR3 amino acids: CASSEPRVTGNTEAFF. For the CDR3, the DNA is TGTGCCAGCAGTGAACCCCGGGTGACAGGAAACACTGAAGCTTTCTTT. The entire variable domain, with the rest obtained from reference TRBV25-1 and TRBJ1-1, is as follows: EADIYQTPRYLVIGTGKKITLECSQTMGHDKMYWYQQDPGMELHLIHYSYGVNSTEKGDLSSESTVSRIRTEHFPLTLESARPSHTSQYLCASSEPRVTGNTEAFFGQGTRLTVV.

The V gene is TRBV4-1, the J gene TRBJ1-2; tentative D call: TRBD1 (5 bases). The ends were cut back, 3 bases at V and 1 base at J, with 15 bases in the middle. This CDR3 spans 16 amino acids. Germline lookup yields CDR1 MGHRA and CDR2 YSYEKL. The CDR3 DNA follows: TGCGCCAGCAGCCATTGGTCAGGGCGAAATAACTATGGCTACACCTTC. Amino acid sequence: CASSHWSGRNNYGYTF.

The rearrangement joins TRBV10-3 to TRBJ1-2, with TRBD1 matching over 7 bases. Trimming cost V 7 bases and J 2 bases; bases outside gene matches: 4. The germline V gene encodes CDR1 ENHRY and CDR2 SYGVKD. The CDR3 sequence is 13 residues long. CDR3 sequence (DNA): TGTGCCATCACTCCGACAGGGAACTATGGCTACACCTTC. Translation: CAITPTGNYGYTF.

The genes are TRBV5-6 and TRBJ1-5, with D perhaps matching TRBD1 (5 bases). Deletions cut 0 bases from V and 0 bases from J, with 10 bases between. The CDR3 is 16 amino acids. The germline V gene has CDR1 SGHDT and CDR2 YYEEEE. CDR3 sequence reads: CASSLGIRGSNQPQHF. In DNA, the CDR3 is TGTGCCAGCAGCTTGGGGATAAGGGGTAGCAATCAGCCCCAGCATTTT.

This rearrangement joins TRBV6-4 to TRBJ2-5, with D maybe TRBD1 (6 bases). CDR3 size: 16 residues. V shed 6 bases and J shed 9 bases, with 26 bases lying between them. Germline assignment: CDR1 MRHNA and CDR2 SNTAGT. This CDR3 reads CASSQVRWDTAKAQYF. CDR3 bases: TGTGCCAGCAGCCAAGTCCGCTGGGACACCGCGAAGGCCCAGTACTTC.

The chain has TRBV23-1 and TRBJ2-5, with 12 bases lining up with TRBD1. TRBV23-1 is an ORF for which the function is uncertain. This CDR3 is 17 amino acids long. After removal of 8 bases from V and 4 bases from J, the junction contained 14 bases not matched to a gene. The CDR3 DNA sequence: TGCGCCAGCTACCGGGACAGGGGGCATGGTTCGTCAGAGACCCAGTACTTC. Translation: CASYRDRGHGSSETQYF.

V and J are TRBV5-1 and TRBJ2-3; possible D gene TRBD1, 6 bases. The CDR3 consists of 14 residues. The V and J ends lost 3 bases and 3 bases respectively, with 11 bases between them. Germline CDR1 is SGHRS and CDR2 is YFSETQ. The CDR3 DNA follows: TGCGCCAGCAGCTCCCGGGACAAAACAGATACGCAGTATTTT. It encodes CASSSRDKTDTQYF.

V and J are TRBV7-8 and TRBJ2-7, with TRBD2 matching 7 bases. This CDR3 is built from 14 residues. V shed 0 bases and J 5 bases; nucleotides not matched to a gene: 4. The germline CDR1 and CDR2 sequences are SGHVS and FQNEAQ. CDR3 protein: CASSLAAGSHEQYF. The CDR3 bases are TGTGCCAGCAGCTTAGCAGCGGGAAGCCACGAGCAGTACTTC.

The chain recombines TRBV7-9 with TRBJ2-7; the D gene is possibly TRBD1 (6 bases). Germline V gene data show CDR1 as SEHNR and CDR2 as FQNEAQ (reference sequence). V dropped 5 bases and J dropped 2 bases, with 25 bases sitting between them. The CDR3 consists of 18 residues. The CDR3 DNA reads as TGTGCCAGCAGCGATTCGTTTCTCGACAGGTTTAAGCCCTACGAGCAGTACTTC. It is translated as CASSDSFLDRFKPYEQYF.

CDR3 nucleotides: TGTGCCAGCATGGGACAGGACCTTCTATTAGCCAAAAACATTCAGTACTTC. This gives the protein CASMGQDLLLAKNIQYF. The chain joins TRBV28 to TRBJ2-4; TRBD1 aligns across 8 bases. Per the germline V gene, CDR1 is MDHEN and CDR2 is SYDVKM. This CDR3 contains 17 residues. V was clipped by 7 bases and J by 0 bases; unmatched bases: 11.

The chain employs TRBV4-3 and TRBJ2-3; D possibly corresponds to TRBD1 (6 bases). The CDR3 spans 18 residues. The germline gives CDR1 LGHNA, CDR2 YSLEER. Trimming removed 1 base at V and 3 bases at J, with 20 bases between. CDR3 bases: TGCGCCAGCAGCCAAGCTAAACACACAGGGAGCTCGACAGATACGCAGTATTTT. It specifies CASSQAKHTGSSTDTQYF.

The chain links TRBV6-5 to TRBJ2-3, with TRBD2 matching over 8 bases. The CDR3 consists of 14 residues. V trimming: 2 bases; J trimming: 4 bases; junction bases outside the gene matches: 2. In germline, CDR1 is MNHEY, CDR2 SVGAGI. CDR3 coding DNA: TGTGCCAGCAGTTACCCCGGGAGGGCAGATACGCAGTATTTT. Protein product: CASSYPGRADTQYF.

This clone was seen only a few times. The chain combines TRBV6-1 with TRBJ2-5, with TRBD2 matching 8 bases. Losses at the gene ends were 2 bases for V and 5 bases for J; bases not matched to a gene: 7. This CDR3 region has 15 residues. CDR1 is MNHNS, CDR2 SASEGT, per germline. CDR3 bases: TGTGCCAGCAGTGAAATCCCGGGGGGGCCCGAGACCCAGTACTTC. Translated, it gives CASSEIPGGPETQYF.

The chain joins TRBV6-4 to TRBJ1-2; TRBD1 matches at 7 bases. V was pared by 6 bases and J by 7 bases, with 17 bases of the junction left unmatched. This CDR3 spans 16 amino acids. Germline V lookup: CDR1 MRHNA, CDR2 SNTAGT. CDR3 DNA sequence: TGTGCCAGCAGCGGGACGACGCAACAGGGGAACGGTGGCTACACCTTC. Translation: CASSGTTQQGNGGYTF.

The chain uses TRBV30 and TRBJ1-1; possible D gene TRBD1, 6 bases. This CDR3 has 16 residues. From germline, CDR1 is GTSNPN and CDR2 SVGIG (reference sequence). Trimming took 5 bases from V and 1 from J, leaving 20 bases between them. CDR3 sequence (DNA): TGTGCCTGGGGGGGCGGGGGTAAGGGGAGGAACACTGAAGCTTTCTTT. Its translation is CAWGGGGKGRNTEAFF.

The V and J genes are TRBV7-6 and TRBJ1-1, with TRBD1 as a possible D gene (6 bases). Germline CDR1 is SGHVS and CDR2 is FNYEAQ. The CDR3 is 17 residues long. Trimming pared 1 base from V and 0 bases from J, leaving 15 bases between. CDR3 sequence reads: CASSLVGGGLMNTEAFF. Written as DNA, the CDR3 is TGTGCCAGCAGCTTAGTGGGAGGGGGGTTGATGAACACTGAAGCTTTCTTT.

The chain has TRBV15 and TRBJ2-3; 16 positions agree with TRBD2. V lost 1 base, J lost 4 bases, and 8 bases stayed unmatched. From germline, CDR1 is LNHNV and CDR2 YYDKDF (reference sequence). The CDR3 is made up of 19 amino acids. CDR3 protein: CATSRGSGTSGRVSDTQYF. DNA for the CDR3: TGTGCCACCAGCAGAGGTTCCGGGACTAGCGGGAGGGTGTCAGATACGCAGTATTTT.

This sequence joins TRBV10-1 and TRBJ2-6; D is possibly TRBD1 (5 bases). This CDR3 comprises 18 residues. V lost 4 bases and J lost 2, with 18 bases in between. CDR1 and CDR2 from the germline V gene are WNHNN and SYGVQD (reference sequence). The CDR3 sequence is CASSVLGRDLPGANVLTF. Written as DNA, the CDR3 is TGCGCCAGCAGTGTGTTGGGCAGGGATCTGCCTGGGGCCAACGTCCTGACTTTC.

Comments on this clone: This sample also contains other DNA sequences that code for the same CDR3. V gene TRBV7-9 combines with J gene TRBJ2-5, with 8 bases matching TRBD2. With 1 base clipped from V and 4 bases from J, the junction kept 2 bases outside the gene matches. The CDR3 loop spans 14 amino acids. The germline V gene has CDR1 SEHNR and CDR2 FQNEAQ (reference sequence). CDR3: CASSLGAGGETQYF. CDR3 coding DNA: TGTGCCAGCAGCTTAGGGGCGGGAGGAGAGACCCAGTACTTC.

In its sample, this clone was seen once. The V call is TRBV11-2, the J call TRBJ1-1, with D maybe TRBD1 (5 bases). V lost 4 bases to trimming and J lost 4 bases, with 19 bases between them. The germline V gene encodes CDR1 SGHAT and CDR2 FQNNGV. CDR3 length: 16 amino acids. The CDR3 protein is CASSSDSQGRGTEAFF. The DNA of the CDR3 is TGTGCCAGCAGCTCCGATTCCCAGGGTAGGGGCACTGAAGCTTTCTTT.